Included here is one T cell receptor beta chain sequence, with context. Its specificity is not known. The data are from a study of T cells in localized non-small cell lung cancer. Study-level results: Since sequencing was restricted to only one region of the tumor, intratumor heterogeneity remains a possibility. Longer overall survival was seen with higher T cell density measured in blood. Clonality peaked in uninvolved adjacent lung rather than tumor. Out of the top 100 tumor clones, a median approximately 61 were seen in adjacent lung.

V lost 1 base and J lost 8; bases outside the gene matches: 8. CDR1 is MDHEN, CDR2 SYDVKM, per germline. CDR3 length: 15 amino acids. TCRdb's copy holds only in-frame clones and misses some; the assay was immunoSEQ multiplex PCR. The sample lists roughly 2,900 clones, 20% to 25% occurring once. Here the sequenced sample was lung tumor tissue, taken before any cancer treatment. The receptor was derived from a female donor aged 60 or older with stage III lung adenocarcinoma. The rearrangement links TRBV28 to TRBJ1-2; the match to TRBD1 covers 9 bases. The CDR3 spells CASSLYHRGQKGYTF. The DNA for the CDR3 is TGTGCCAGCAGTTTATATCACAGGGGGCAGAAAGGCTACACCTTC.